Each of the 30 T cell receptor beta chains below was sequenced from the same sample in a study of T cell repertoires in cytomegalovirus infection. No antigen has been identified for these receptors. In TCRdb, the reads were re-called with MiXCR into one record per CDR3 protein. Counted here are approximately 340,000 distinct CDR3 sequences, roughly 29% occurring once; the ten biggest clones make up around 20%. Sequences were derived from cultured PBMCs, sampled from culture after CMV antigen stimulation. The receptors come from a human donor in good health (CMV status not recorded). Some clones in this sample may be carry-over from other donors' samples.

V and J are TRBV9 and TRBJ2-3; 8 nucleotides align to TRBD1. Looked up from germline, CDR1 is SGDLS and CDR2 is YYNGEE. The CDR3 covers 15 residues. J was trimmed by 8 bases and V by 4 bases; bases with no gene match: 12. The CDR3 bases are TGTGCCAGCAGCACTCGGGACAGGCCCTTGGGTACGCAGTATTTT. It translates to CASSTRDRPLGTQYF.

V gene TRBV7-9 combines with J gene TRBJ2-7, with 9 bases fitting TRBD1. CDR1 SEHNR and CDR2 FQNEAQ come from the germline V gene (reference sequence). Trimming took 3 bases from V and 3 from J; bases not matched to a gene: 6. This CDR3 has 15 amino acids. This CDR3 reads CASSFRDRAYYEQYF. CDR3 bases: TGTGCCAGCAGCTTCCGGGACAGGGCTTACTACGAGCAGTACTTC.

Comment on this clonotype: This may come from a read error, since a much larger clone is one base off. The rearrangement links TRBV5-6 to TRBJ2-1, with TRBD2 matching over 10 bases. Trimming cost V 4 bases and J 4 bases; bases outside gene matches: 5. CDR1 SGHDT and CDR2 YYEEEE come from the germline V gene. CDR3 length equals 15 residues. CDR3 region: CASSPGTSDYNEQFF. In DNA form, the CDR3 reads TGTGCCAGCAGCCCCGGGACTAGCGATTACAATGAGCAGTTCTTC.

The sample holds a few counts of this clonotype. This chain connects TRBV6-5 to TRBJ1-1; TRBD1 is a possible D gene (5 bases). With 4 bases removed from V and 0 bases from J, the gap between germline ends came to 15 bases. The CDR3 is 16 amino acids. Per germline, CDR1 MNHEY and CDR2 SVGAGI. For the CDR3, the DNA is TGTGCCAGCAGTTTGAGAGGGACGGTTATGAACACTGAAGCTTTCTTT. Amino acid sequence: CASSLRGTVMNTEAFF.

The chain links TRBV24-1 to TRBJ2-1, with D unclear. The CDR3 contains 11 residues. V was clipped by 4 bases and J by 6 bases, with 3 bases between them. The germline V gene encodes CDR1 KGHDR and CDR2 SFDVKD. CDR3 DNA: TGTGCCACCAGTGACCCCAATGAGCAGTTCTTC. Translating gives CATSDPNEQFF.

This clonotype was observed a handful of times. The J gene is TRBJ2-7, the V gene TRBV24-1; tentative D call: TRBD2 (6 bases). Trimming removed 4 bases from V and 2 bases from J, with 14 bases in between. The CDR3 contains 15 residues. The germline gives CDR1 KGHDR, CDR2 SFDVKD. The CDR3 region has the DNA TGTGCCACCAGTGACAACAGCGGGTGGCCCTACGAGCAGTACTTC. Protein product: CATSDNSGWPYEQYF.

The rearrangement uses TRBV14 and TRBJ1-1; D remains unclear. V lost 4 bases and J 4 bases, leaving 10 bases between the germline ends. The germline CDR1 and CDR2 sequences are SGHDN and FVKESK. The CDR3 length is 13 residues. The CDR3 loop is CASSRMTTTEAFF. In nucleotides, the CDR3 is TGTGCCAGCAGCCGAATGACAACCACTGAAGCTTTCTTT.

This clonotype was counted ten times or more. The V call is TRBV7-8, the J call TRBJ2-5; D ambiguous. The germline V gene encodes CDR1 SGHVS and CDR2 FQNEAQ. Between the trimmed V and J ends, which lost 1 base and 2 bases, there was a span of 8 bases. This CDR3 has 14 residues. CDR3 in amino acids: CASSLVGGQETQYF. The CDR3 region has the DNA TGTGCCAGCAGCTTAGTCGGCGGACAAGAGACCCAGTACTTC.

The chain couples TRBV5-5 to TRBJ1-5, with a tentative D call TRBD1 (5 bases). CDR1 is SGHKS, CDR2 YYEKEE, per germline (reference sequence). V gave up 3 bases and J gave up 5 bases, with 15 bases separating them. CDR3 length: 15 residues. The chain's CDR3 is CASSWGTQGDQPQHF. The CDR3 DNA reads as TGTGCCAGCAGCTGGGGGACTCAGGGCGATCAGCCCCAGCATTTT.

The chain is built from TRBV19 and TRBJ2-7; 9 bases fit TRBD1. The V and J ends lost 6 bases and 0 bases, in that order; junction bases with no gene match: 9. CDR1 LNHDA and CDR2 SQIVND come from the germline V gene (reference sequence). CDR3 length equals 16 residues. The DNA of the CDR3 is TGTGCCAGTAGCACCCGGACAGGGGCCCACTCCTACGAGCAGTACTTC. Its protein is CASSTRTGAHSYEQYF.

This clonotype was observed a single time. The chain recombines TRBV27 with TRBJ2-7; 7 nucleotides agree with TRBD2. Germline CDR1 is MNHEY and CDR2 is SMNVEV (reference sequence). The CDR3 loop spans 14 amino acids. Trimming took 5 bases from V and 7 from J; bases not matched to a gene: 11. This CDR3 is CASSTTVGGGEQYF. CDR3 bases: TGTGCCAGCAGTACGACAGTCGGGGGAGGGGAGCAGTACTTC.

This chain connects TRBV7-3 to TRBJ2-3; D possibly corresponds to TRBD1 (5 bases). CDR3 length equals 16 residues. Germline lookup yields CDR1 SGHTA and CDR2 FQGTGA. Between the trimmed V and J ends, which lost 4 bases and 0 bases, there was a span of 14 bases. The CDR3 sequence is CASSSSGAPSTDTQYF. DNA of the CDR3: TGTGCCAGCAGCTCCTCTGGGGCCCCTAGCACAGATACGCAGTATTTT.

Details on this clonotype: A much larger clone is a single base away; this may be a read error. J is TRBJ1-2 and V is TRBV7-2, with 7 bases lining up with TRBD1. The CDR3 has 13 residues. Germline V gene data show CDR1 as SGHTA and CDR2 as FQGNSA. The CDR3 nucleotides are TGTGACAGCAGCCGGGACAGCTACTATGGCTACACCTTC. The encoded protein is CDSSRDSYYGYTF.

Only a few counts were recorded for this clonotype. This chain connects TRBV5-6 to TRBJ1-1; tentatively, D is TRBD1 (5 bases). V lost 3 bases and J lost 4, with 10 bases in between. Per the germline V gene, CDR1 is SGHDT and CDR2 is YYEEEE. The CDR3 has 13 residues. CDR3 nucleotides: TGTGCCAGCAGCTCTGCGGGGACCACTGAAGCTTTCTTT. Translated, it gives CASSSAGTTEAFF.

The CDR3 loop is CASSLSIFEGQPQHF. The CDR3 bases are TGTGCCAGCAGCTTATCTATATTTGAAGGTCAGCCCCAGCATTTT. The chain combines TRBV7-8 with TRBJ1-5; D remains ambiguous. The CDR3 is 15 amino acids. The ends were cut back, 2 bases at V and 6 bases at J, with 14 bases in the middle. CDR1 and CDR2 (germline): SGHVS, FQNEAQ.

This clonotype was counted many times. V usage is TRBV30 and J usage is TRBJ2-1; no firm D call. Germline CDR1 and CDR2: GTSNPN and SVGIG (reference sequence). Trimming cost V 3 bases and J 3 bases, with 6 bases left between them. This CDR3 comprises 12 residues. The CDR3 DNA is TGTGCCTGGAGCGGAAGCTACAATGAGCAGTTCTTC. Its translation: CAWSGSYNEQFF. The complete variable domain, with remaining parts taken from reference TRBV30 and TRBJ2-1, reads SQTIHQWPATLVQPVGSPLSLECTVEGTSNPNLYWYRQAAGRGLQLLFYSVGIGQISSEVPQNLSASRPQDRQFILSSKKLLLSDSGFYLCAWSGSYNEQFFGPGTRLTVL.

This clonotype was seen only a few times. The chain combines TRBV7-3 with TRBJ2-1, with 12 bases identical to TRBD2. V lost 2 bases and J lost 6; bases outside the gene matches: 11. Germline CDR1 and CDR2: SGHTA and FQGTGA. This CDR3 comprises 18 residues. CDR3 sequence: CASSLQPSGRGGANEQFF. CDR3 nucleotide sequence: TGTGCCAGCAGCTTACAGCCTAGCGGGAGGGGGGGGGCCAATGAGCAGTTCTTC.

This clonotype has a handful of counts. In DNA form, the CDR3 reads TGCAGTGCTAAAGGTGGCGGGAGGGAAGAGACCCAGTACTTC. Amino acids: CSAKGGGREETQYF. This chain links TRBV20-1 with TRBJ2-5, with 9 positions matching TRBD2. The CDR3 totals 14 residues. Per the germline V gene, CDR1 is DFQATT and CDR2 is SNEGSKA (reference sequence). V was pared by 4 bases and J by 3 bases, with 6 bases of the junction left unmatched.

This sequence joins TRBV28 and TRBJ1-1, with TRBD1 identical over 7 bases. The CDR3 runs 17 residues. Trimming at V came to 1 base and at J to 4 bases, leaving 12 bases not matched to a gene. Germline CDR1 is MDHEN and CDR2 is SYDVKM. CDR3 coding DNA: TGTGCCAGCAGTTTATACCCCGGGGCAGGGGGTGGCACTGAAGCTTTCTTT. It yields the protein CASSLYPGAGGGTEAFF.

This clonotype has more than one count but fewer than ten. This sequence joins TRBV15 and TRBJ2-5, with a possible D match to TRBD1 (6 bases). The CDR3 length is 17 residues. Trimming pared 4 bases from V and 2 bases from J, leaving 20 bases between. Germline lookup yields CDR1 LNHNV and CDR2 YYDKDF (reference sequence). The CDR3 nucleotides read TGTGCCACCAGCACCTTGACCACTACAGGGCCGCAAGAGACCCAGTACTTC. This gives the protein CATSTLTTTGPQETQYF.

This chain joins TRBV19 and TRBJ1-1, with TRBD1 matching 10 bases. The CDR3 is 17 residues long. Trimming took 7 bases from V and 1 from J; bases not matched to a gene: 12. CDR1 and CDR2 (germline): LNHDA, SQIVND (reference sequence). In nucleotides, the CDR3 is TGTGCCAGTACCATTGGGACAGGGGACAAGAGGAACACTGAAGCTTTCTTT. This sequence encodes CASTIGTGDKRNTEAFF.

The chain combines TRBV7-9 with TRBJ2-5, with 7 positions matching TRBD2. V gave up 2 bases and J gave up 4 bases; unmatched junction bases: 10. Germline V gene data show CDR1 as SEHNR and CDR2 as FQNEAQ (reference sequence). The CDR3 extends over 16 amino acids. The CDR3 region is CASSLKAGRSGETQYF. DNA of the CDR3: TGTGCCAGCAGCTTAAAAGCGGGGAGATCGGGAGAGACCCAGTACTTC.

This chain connects TRBV7-3 to TRBJ2-2; D tentatively fits TRBD1 or TRBD2 (5 bases each). CDR3 length: 17 amino acids. CDR1 and CDR2 (germline): SGHTA, FQGTGA. Trimming removed 5 bases from V and 4 bases from J, with 20 bases in between. As DNA, the CDR3 is TGTGCCAGCAGCCATCCCGGGGACCCATTCGGCACCGGGGAGCTGTTTTTT. Its translation: CASSHPGDPFGTGELFF. Full variable domain (missing parts from reference TRBV7-3 and TRBJ2-2): GAGVSQTPSNKVTEKGKYVELRCDPISGHTALYWYRQSLGQGPEFLIYFQGTGAADDSGLPNDRFFAVRPEGSVSTLKIQRTERGDSAVYLCASSHPGDPFGTGELFFGEGSRLTVL.

This clonotype has only a few counts. This chain connects TRBV18 to TRBJ2-5, with TRBD2 matching 7 bases. CDR3 size: 14 residues. V lost 6 bases, J lost 7 bases, and 11 bases stayed unmatched. CDR1 and CDR2 (germline): KGHSH, LQKENI. This chain's CDR3 is CASSQSGNRGTQYF. As DNA, the CDR3 is TGTGCCAGCTCCCAAAGCGGGAACAGAGGGACCCAGTACTTC. Looking up the rest from reference TRBV18 and TRBJ2-5 gives the full variable domain: NAGVMQNPRHLVRRRGQEARLRCSPMKGHSHVYWYRQLPEEGLKFMVYLQKENIIDESGMPKERFSAEFPKEGPSILRIQQVVRGDSAAYFCASSQSGNRGTQYFGPGTRLLVL.

The chain couples TRBV20-1 to TRBJ1-2; TRBD1 might be the D (5 bases). Between the trimmed V and J ends, which lost 3 bases and 6 bases, there was a span of 17 bases. The V gene's germline CDR1 is DFQATT and CDR2 SNEGSKA (reference sequence). This CDR3 has 14 amino acids. In DNA form, the CDR3 reads TGCAGTGCTAGGATGTGGGGGGGAGTGGATGGCTACACCTTC. Residues: CSARMWGGVDGYTF.

V gene TRBV20-1 combines with J gene TRBJ1-1; 8 bases fit TRBD1. Germline assignment: CDR1 DFQATT and CDR2 SNEGSKA (reference sequence). Germline trimming cut 7 bases from V and 1 base from J; bases unmatched to any gene: 14. The CDR3 totals 16 residues. CDR3 sequence: CSVTTGAVLPNTEAFF. The CDR3 DNA follows: TGCAGTGTAACGACAGGGGCCGTTCTTCCGAACACTGAAGCTTTCTTT.

This clonotype was picked up a small number of times. The chain links TRBV29-1 to TRBJ2-5, with TRBD1 as a possible D gene (6 bases). The CDR3 contains 13 residues. The ends were cut back, 5 bases at V and 4 bases at J, with 14 bases in the middle. Germline CDR1 and CDR2: SQVTM and ANQGSEA. CDR3 region: CSVYGTLGETQYF. CDR3 DNA sequence: TGCAGCGTTTACGGGACATTAGGAGAGACCCAGTACTTC.

This clonotype has ten or more counts. V usage is TRBV5-4 and J usage is TRBJ1-1; 10 bases map to TRBD1. This CDR3 region has 17 residues. Germline values: CDR1 SGHNT, CDR2 YYREEE (reference sequence). V lost 4 bases to trimming and J lost 2 bases; unmatched junction nucleotides: 11. For the CDR3, the DNA is TGTGCCAGCAGCGGACTGACAGGGGGCCCGTTAAACACTGAAGCTTTCTTT. It yields the protein CASSGLTGGPLNTEAFF.

In its sample, this clonotype was seen many times. The chain carries TRBV7-2 and TRBJ1-1; TRBD1 is a possible D gene (5 bases). Trimming left V 3 bases short and J 1 base short, with 18 bases between. Looked up from germline, CDR1 is SGHTA and CDR2 is FQGNSA. The CDR3 covers 17 residues. For the CDR3, the DNA is TGTGCCAGCAGCTTTTTAGGGAAGCCCGGGGGGAACACTGAAGCTTTCTTT. Translating it yields CASSFLGKPGGNTEAFF.

This chain joins TRBV6-8 and TRBJ2-7; either TRBD1 or TRBD2 may supply D (5 bases each). CDR1 MNHGY and CDR2 SAAAGT come from the germline V gene. The CDR3 spans 14 residues. V lost 7 bases and J lost 5, with 18 bases in between. CDR3 protein: CASTLRGTPNEQYF. CDR3 coding DNA: TGTGCCAGCACCTTACGGGGCACCCCGAACGAGCAGTACTTC.